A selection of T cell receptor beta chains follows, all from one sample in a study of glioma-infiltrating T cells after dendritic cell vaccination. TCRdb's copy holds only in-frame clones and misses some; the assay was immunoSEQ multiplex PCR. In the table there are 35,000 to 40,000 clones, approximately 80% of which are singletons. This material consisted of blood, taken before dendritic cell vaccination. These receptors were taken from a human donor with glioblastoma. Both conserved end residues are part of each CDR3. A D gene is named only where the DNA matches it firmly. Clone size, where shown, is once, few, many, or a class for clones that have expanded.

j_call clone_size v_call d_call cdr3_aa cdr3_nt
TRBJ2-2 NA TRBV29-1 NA CSVLLPRPGHPNTGELFF TGCAGCGTTCTTTTGCCTCGCCCGGGACATCCGAACACCGGGGAGCTGTTTTTT
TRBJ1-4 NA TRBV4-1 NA CASTDRINEKLFF TGCGCCAGCACGGACAGAATTAATGAAAAACTGTTTTTT
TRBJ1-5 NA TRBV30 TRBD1 CAWAGTGNQPQHF TGTGCCTGGGCCGGGACAGGCAATCAGCCCCAGCATTTT
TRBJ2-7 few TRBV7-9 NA CASSLREEQYF TGTGCCAGCAGCCTCCGGGAGGAGCAGTACTTC
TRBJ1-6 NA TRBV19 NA CASSIRGYNSPLHF TGTGCCAGTAGTATTCGGGGTTATAATTCACCCCTCCACTTT
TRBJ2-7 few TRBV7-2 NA CASSSERVSYEQYF TGTGCCAGCAGCTCGGAGCGGGTCTCCTACGAGCAGTACTTC
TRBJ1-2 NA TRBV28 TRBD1 CASSSPTGATYGYTF TGTGCCAGCAGTTCCCCGACAGGGGCCACCTATGGCTACACCTTC
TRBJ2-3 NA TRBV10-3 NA CASWDKNTDTQYF TGTGCCAGCTGGGACAAGAACACAGATACGCAGTATTTT
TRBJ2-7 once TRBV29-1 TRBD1 CSVKSGGQGYEQYF TGCAGCGTCAAAAGTGGGGGACAGGGATACGAGCAGTACTTC
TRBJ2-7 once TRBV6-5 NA CASSEVRGNEQYF TGTGCCAGCAGTGAAGTGCGGGGTAACGAGCAGTACTTC
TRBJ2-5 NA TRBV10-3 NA CAISDPGGPGTQYF TGTGCCATCAGTGACCCGGGGGGCCCCGGGACCCAGTACTTC
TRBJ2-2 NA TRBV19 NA CASSFILGTGELFF TGTGCCAGTAGTTTCATACTTGGTACCGGGGAGCTGTTTTTT
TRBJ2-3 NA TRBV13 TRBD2 CASSYEAGGQDTQYF TGTGCCAGCAGCTACGAAGCGGGGGGCCAAGATACGCAGTATTTT
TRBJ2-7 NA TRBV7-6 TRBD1 CASSINQGADYEQYF TGTGCCAGCAGCATCAATCAGGGGGCCGACTACGAGCAGTACTTC
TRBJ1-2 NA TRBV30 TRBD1 CAWTGQEPEFYGYTF TGTGCCTGGACCGGACAGGAACCAGAGTTCTATGGCTACACCTTC
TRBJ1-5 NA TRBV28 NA CASSLGQYNQPQHF TGTGCCAGCAGTTTAGGACAGTACAATCAGCCCCAGCATTTT
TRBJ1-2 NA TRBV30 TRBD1 CAWSPQGQGIDGYTF TGTGCCTGGAGTCCACAGGGACAGGGTATAGATGGCTACACCTTC